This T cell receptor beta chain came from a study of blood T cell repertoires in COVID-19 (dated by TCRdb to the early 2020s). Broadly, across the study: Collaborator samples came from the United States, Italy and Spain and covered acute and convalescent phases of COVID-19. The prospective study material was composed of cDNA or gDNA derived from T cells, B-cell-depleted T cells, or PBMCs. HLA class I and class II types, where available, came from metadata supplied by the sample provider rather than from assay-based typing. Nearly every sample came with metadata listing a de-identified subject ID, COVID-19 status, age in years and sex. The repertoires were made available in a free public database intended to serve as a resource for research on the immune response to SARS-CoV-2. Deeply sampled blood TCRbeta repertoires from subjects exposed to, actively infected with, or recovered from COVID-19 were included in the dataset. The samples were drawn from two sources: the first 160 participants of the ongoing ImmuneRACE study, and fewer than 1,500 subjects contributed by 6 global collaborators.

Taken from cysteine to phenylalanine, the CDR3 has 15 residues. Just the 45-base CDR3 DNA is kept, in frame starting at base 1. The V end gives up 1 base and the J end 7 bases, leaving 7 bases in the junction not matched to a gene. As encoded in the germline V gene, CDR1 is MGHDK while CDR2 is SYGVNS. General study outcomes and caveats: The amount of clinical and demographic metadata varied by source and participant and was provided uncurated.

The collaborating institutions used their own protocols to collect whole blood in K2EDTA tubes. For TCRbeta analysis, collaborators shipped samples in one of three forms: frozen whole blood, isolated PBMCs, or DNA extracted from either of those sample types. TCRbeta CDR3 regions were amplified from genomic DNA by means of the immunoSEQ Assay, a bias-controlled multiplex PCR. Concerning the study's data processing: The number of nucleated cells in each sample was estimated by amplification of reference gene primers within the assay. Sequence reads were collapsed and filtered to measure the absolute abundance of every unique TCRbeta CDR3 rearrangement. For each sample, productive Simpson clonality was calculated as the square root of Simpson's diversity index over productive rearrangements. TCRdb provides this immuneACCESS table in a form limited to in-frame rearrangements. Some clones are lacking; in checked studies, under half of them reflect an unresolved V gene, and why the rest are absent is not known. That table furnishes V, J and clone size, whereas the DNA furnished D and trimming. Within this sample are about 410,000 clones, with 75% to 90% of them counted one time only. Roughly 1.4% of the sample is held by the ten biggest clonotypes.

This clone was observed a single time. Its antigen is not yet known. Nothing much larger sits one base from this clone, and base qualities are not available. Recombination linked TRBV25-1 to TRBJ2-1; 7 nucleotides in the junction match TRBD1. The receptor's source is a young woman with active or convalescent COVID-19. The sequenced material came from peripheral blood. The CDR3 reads CASSESGGWDNEQFF. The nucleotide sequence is TGTGCCAGCAGTGAATCAGGGGGATGGGATAATGAGCAGTTCTTC.